This T cell receptor beta chain stems from a study of shared clonotypes between healthy human individuals. Study results and caveats: Memory subsets generally showed lower estimated richness than naive subsets. Clonotype sharing among donors was expected to depend on sequencing depth.

On this clone itself: What it recognizes is unknown.

Generated by immunoSEQ multiplex PCR, the TCRdb table keeps only in-frame clones and is missing some. The profile shows hundreds of thousands of clones, about 96% of them singletons. Naivety among CD8 cells was defined by CD45RO negativity and positive CCR7 selection, thereby excluding terminally differentiated effector memory CD45RA+ cells. Per germline, CDR1 MGHRA and CDR2 YSYEKL. V dropped 0 bases and J dropped 4; count of bases not matched to a gene: 6. The CDR3 has 16 residues. The V gene is TRBV4-1, the J gene TRBJ2-1, with TRBD2 matching over 7 bases. The clonotype originates from a man under 40 in good health. The sample comprised naive CD8+ T cells sorted from blood. The CDR3 here is CASSQESGLGYNEQFF. CDR3 DNA sequence: TGCGCCAGCAGCCAAGAATCAGGACTAGGATACAATGAGCAGTTCTTC.